These T cell receptor beta chains were read from a single sample in a study of T cells in Graves' hyperthyroidism and ophthalmopathy. TCRdb recomputed calls from the multiplex PCR reads with MiXCR, one row per CDR3 protein. The table includes a few hundred thousand distinct CDR3 sequences, approximately 16% detected once. The sequenced sample consisted of blood. Receptors originate from a woman aged 50 to 65 with Graves' hyperthyroidism that later progressed to Graves' ophthalmopathy. Both conserved end residues are part of each CDR3. Clone size is given as once, few or many counts, or a class when the clone is expanded.

TRBJ2-1 | many | TRBV24-1 | CATSDASGAAYNEQFF
TRBJ2-3 | many | TRBV20-1 | CSALGLAGSRDTQYF
TRBJ2-2 | many | TRBV20-1 | CSAREGSGELFF
TRBJ1-1 | many | TRBV6-2/TRBV6-3 | CASSLIDTEAFF
TRBJ2-7 | once | TRBV7-3 | CASSQGGGSHEQYF
TRBJ1-2 | few | TRBV29-1 | CSVEGTNYGYTF
TRBJ1-5 | few | TRBV2 | CASRTEQPQHF
TRBJ1-6 | few | TRBV30 | CAWNSNSPLHF
TRBJ2-1 | few | TRBV9 | CASSDFPHSSNEQFF
TRBJ1-6 | many | TRBV28 | CASSKQFRSPLHF
TRBJ2-1 | many | TRBV20-1 | CSARTWGTSSNEQFF
TRBJ2-1 | many | TRBV24-1 | CATSLGSYNEQFF